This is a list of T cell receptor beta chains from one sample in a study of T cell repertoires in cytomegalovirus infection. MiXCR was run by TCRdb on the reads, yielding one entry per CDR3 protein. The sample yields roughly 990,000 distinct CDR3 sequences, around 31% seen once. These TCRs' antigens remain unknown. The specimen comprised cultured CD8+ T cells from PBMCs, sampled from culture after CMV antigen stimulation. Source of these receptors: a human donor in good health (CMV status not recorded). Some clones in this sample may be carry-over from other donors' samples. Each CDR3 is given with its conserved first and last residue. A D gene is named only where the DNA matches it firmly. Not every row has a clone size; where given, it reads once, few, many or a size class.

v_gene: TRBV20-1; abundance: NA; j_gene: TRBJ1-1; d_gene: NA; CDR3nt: TGCAGTGCTAGAGGGGAGGGTTGGAACACTGAAGCTTTCTTT; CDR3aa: CSARGEGWNTEAFF
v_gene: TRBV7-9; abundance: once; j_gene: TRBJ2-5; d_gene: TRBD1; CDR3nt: TGTGCCAGCAGCCCCTTCGGTCGACAGGGGCTAAAAGAGACCCAGTACTTC; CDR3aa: CASSPFGRQGLKETQYF
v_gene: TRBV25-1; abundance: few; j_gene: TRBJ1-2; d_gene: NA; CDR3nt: TGTGCCAGCAGTGCCAATGGCTACACCTTC; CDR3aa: CASSANGYTF
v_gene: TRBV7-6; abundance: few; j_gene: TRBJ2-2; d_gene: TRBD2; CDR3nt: TGTGCCAGCAGCCCTCGGGACTATTCGAACACCGGGGAGCTGTTTTTT; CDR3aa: CASSPRDYSNTGELFF
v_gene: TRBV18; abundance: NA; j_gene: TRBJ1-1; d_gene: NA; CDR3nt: TGTGCCAGCTCCCCACTGCCGAGGGTGATCACTGAAGCTTTCTTT; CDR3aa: CASSPLPRVITEAFF
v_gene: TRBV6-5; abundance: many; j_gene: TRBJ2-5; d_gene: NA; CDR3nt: TGTGCCAGCAGCTTAACTCCCGGGACAGTCAGAAGGGGGGATCAAGAGACCCAGTACTTC; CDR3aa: CASSLTPGTVRRGDQETQYF
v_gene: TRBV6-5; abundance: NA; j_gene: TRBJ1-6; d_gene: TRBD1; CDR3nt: TGTGCCAGCAGTCGGACAGGGAGGGCCCTTAAGTCCTATAATTCACCCCTCCACTTT; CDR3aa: CASSRTGRALKSYNSPLHF
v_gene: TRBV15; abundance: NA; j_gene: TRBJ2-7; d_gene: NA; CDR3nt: TGTGCCACCAGCAGTAGGACAGATTCCTACGAGCAGTACTTC; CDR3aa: CATSSRTDSYEQYF
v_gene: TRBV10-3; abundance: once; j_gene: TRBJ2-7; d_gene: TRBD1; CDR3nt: TGTGCCATCAGAGACAGGGGCGGCTACGAGCAGTACTTC; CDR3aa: CAIRDRGGYEQYF
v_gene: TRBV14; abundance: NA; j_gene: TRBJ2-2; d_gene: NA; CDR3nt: TGTGCCACCAGGGCCACGGGAACGGAGACCGGGGAGCTGTTTTTT; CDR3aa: CATRATGTETGELFF
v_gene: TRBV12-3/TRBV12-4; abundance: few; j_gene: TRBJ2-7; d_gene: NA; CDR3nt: TGTGCCAGCAGTCCTGGGACTTTAGGGGCCTACGAGCAGTACTTC; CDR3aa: CASSPGTLGAYEQYF
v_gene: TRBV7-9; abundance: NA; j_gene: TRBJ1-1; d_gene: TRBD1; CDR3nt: TGTGCCAGCAGCCACACCCTGGGACAGGGAACGAACACTGAAGCTTTCTTT; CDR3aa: CASSHTLGQGTNTEAFF
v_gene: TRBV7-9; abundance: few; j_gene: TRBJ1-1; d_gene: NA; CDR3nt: TGTGCCAGCAGCTTGGCGGAGGGGCAGGACACTGAAGCTTTCTTT; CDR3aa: CASSLAEGQDTEAFF
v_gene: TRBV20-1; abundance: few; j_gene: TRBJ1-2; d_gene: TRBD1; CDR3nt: TGCAGTGCTCATACAGGGGAGGATGGCTACACCTTC; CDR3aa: CSAHTGEDGYTF
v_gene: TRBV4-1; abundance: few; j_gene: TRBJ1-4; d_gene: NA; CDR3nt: TGCGCCAGCAGCCAAGAAGGGGCAACTAATGAAAAACTGTTTTTT; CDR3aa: CASSQEGATNEKLFF
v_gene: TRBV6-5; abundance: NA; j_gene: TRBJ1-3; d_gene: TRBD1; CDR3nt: TGTGCCAGCAAAACAGGACAGGGGATATCGGGAAACACCATATATTTT; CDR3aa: CASKTGQGISGNTIYF
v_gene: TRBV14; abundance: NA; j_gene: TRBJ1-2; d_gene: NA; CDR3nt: TGTGCCAGCAGCCAAGATTACGGCGGCGATTATCGTGGCTATGGCTACACCTTC; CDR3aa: CASSQDYGGDYRGYGYTF
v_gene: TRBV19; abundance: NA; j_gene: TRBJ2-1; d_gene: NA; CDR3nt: TGTGCCAGTAGTAAAAAGCCGAACAATGAGCAGTTCTTC; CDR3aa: CASSKKPNNEQFF
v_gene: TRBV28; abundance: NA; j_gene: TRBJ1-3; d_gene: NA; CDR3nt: TGTGCCAGCAGTTTTTTCTTGATAAGCGCCTCTGGAAACACCATATATTTT; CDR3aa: CASSFFLISASGNTIYF
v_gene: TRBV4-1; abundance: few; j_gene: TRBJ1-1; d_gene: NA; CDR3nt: TGCGCCAGCAGTCCGATATTAAGGTCCACTGAAGCTTTCTTT; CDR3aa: CASSPILRSTEAFF
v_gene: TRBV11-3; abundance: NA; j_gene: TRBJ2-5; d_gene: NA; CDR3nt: TGTGCCAGCAGCTTAAGGGGCGGGGGCCTCCAAGAGACCCAGTACTTC; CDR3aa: CASSLRGGGLQETQYF
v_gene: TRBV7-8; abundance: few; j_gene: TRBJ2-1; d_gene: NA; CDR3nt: TGTGCCAGCGGGTCAGGAGACAATGAGCAGTTCTTC; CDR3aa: CASGSGDNEQFF
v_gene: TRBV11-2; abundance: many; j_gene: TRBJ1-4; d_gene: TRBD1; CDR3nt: TGTGCCAGCAGCCTAATGGGCAGGGGGCACGAAAAACTGTTTTTT; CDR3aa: CASSLMGRGHEKLFF
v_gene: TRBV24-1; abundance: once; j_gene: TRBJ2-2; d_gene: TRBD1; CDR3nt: TGTGCCACCAGTGATCCTCCGGGACAGAGAGACACCGGGGAGCTGTTTTTT; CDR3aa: CATSDPPGQRDTGELFF
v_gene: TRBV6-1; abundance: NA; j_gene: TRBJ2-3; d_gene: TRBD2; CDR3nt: TGTGCCAGCAAAACTAGCGGCGGTAGCACAGATACGCAGTATTTT; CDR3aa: CASKTSGGSTDTQYF
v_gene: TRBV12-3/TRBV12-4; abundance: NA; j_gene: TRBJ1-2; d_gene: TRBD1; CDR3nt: TGTGCCAGCAGGGCCGGGACAGGGGCTTCTAACTATGGCTACACCTTC; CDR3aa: CASRAGTGASNYGYTF
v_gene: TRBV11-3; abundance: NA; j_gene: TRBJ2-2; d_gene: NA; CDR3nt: TGTGCCAGCAGCGGCTCCTGGGATGCCGGGGAGCTGTTTTTT; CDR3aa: CASSGSWDAGELFF
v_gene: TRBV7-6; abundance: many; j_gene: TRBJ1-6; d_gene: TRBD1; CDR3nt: TGTGCCAGCAGCACTGACAGGGTGCAGCGTAATTCACCCCTCCACTTT; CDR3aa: CASSTDRVQRNSPLHF
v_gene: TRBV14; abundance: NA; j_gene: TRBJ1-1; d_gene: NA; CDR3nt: TGTGCCAGCAGCTCACGAGGCCGCTACGCTGGGTCGAACACTGAAGCTTTCTTT; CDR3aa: CASSSRGRYAGSNTEAFF
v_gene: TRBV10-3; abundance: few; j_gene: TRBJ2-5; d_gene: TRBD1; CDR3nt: TGTGCCATCAGTGGATCGGGGACAGGGGTGGGAGAGACCCAGTACTTC; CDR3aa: CAISGSGTGVGETQYF
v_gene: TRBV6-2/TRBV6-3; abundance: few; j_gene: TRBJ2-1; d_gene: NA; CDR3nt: TGTGCCAGCAGCCGCCCATCCGACTTTTCCAATGAGCAGTTCTTC; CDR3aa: CASSRPSDFSNEQFF
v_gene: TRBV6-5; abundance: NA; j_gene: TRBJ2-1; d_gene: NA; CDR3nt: TGTGCCAGCAGTTACTCGGCAGGGTACAATGAGCAGTTCTTC; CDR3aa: CASSYSAGYNEQFF
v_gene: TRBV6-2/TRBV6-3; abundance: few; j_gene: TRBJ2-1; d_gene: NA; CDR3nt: TGTGCCAGCAGTTACTCGAGCGAGGCGCGGATAGGTGAGCAGTTCTTC; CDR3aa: CASSYSSEARIGEQFF
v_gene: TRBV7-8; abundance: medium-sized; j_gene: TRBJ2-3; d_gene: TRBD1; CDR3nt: TGTGCCAGCAGCCGACAGGGGACCGGGGATACGCAGTATTTT; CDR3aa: CASSRQGTGDTQYF
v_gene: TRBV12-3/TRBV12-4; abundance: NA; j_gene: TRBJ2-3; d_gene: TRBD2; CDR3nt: TGTGCCAGCAGTCCCCGACTAGCGGGGGCCCCCACAGATACGCAGTATTTT; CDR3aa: CASSPRLAGAPTDTQYF
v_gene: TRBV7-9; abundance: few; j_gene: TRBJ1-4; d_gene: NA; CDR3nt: TGTGCCAGCAGCTTAGTTTCGGGGTTTGATGAAAAACTGTTTTTT; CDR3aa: CASSLVSGFDEKLFF
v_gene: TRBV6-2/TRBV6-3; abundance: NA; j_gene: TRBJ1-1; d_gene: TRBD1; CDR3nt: TGTGCCAGCAGGCTGACAGGGACCAACACTGAAGCTTTCTTT; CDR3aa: CASRLTGTNTEAFF
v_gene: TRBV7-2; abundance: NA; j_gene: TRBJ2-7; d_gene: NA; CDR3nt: TGTGCCAGCAGCTTAGCCCAGTTGGGTTCCTACGAGCAGTACTTC; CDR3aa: CASSLAQLGSYEQYF
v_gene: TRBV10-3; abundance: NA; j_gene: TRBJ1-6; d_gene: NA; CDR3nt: TGTGCCATCAGCTCCGGGGAAGTCGTTCATTCATCCCTCCACTTT; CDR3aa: CAISSGEVVHSSLHF
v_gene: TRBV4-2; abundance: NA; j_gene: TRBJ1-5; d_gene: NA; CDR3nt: TGTGCCAGCAGCCAAGATCCCGGGCAGAGCAATCAGCCCCAGCATTTT; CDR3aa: CASSQDPGQSNQPQHF
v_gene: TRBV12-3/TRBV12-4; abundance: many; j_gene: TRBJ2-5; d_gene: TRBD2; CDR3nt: TGTGCCAGCAGTTTCGGACTAGCGGGGGGGCCGAGGTCCGGATTGGAGTGGAGAGAGACCCAGTACTTC; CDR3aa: CASSFGLAGGPRSGLEWRETQYF
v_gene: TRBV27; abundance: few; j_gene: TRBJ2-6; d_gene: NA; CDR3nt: TGTGCCAGCAGTTTGGGTTCACCCCCTAGCTCTGGGGCCAACGTCCTGACTTTC; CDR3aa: CASSLGSPPSSGANVLTF
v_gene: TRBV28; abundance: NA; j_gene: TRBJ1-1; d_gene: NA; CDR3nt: TGTGCCAGCAGTTTATACGGGGGGGCCACCACTGAAGCTTTCTTT; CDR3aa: CASSLYGGATTEAFF
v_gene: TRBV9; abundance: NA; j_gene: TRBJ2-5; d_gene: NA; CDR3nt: TGTGCCAGCAGCCCCGAAGGGGATAACCAAGAGACCCAGTACTTC; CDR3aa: CASSPEGDNQETQYF
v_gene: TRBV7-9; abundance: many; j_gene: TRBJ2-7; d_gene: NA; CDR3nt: TGTGCCAGCAGCTCATCCCGCTACTACGAGCAGTACTTC; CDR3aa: CASSSSRYYEQYF